These T cell receptor beta chains were read from a single sample in a study of blood T cell repertoires in COVID-19. TCRdb's table, derived via immunoSEQ multiplex PCR, lists solely in-frame clones and lacks some. Among 150,000 to 200,000 clones listed, approximately 87% were seen once. The sequencing sample was made of peripheral blood. The origin of the receptors is a woman aged 65 to 85 with COVID-19, enrolled during active disease. Each CDR3 is given with its conserved first and last residue. Fields, in order: J gene, clone size, V gene, D gene, CDR3 length, CDR3 DNA, CDR3 protein. D genes are given only for firm matches. Clone size appears in some rows only: once, few, many, or a class for an expanded clone.

TRBJ1-5,NA,TRBV5-5,NA,14,TGTGCCAGCAGCCTGGACAGACGCAATCAGCCCCAGCATTTT,CASSLDRRNQPQHF
TRBJ2-4,NA,TRBV29-1,NA,12,TGCAGCGTGGGACTCCCCCAGGGCATTCAGTACTTC,CSVGLPQGIQYF
TRBJ2-5,NA,TRBV28,NA,16,TGTGCCAGCACCACTGCACCCCCCGGGGTCGGGGAGACCCAGTACTTC,CASTTAPPGVGETQYF
TRBJ2-7,NA,TRBV11-2,TRBD2,15,TGTGCCAGCAGCTCGGGGACTAGCGGGAGATACGAGCAGTACTTC,CASSSGTSGRYEQYF
TRBJ1-2,NA,TRBV19,NA,13,TGTGCCAGTAATCTCTCAGGGCGGGGTGGCTACACCTTC,CASNLSGRGGYTF
TRBJ2-2,NA,TRBV6-4,NA,16,TGTGCCAGCAGTGTCCAACCCGGACACAACACCGGGGAGCTGTTTTTT,CASSVQPGHNTGELFF
TRBJ1-5,NA,TRBV28,NA,17,TGTGCCAGCAGTTTCCCCGCCCTCAGCAGGGGCAATCAGCCCCAGCATTTT,CASSFPALSRGNQPQHF
TRBJ1-5,NA,TRBV5-8,TRBD1,15,TGTGCCAGCAGCATCGGGACAGGGGGCAATCAGCCCCAGCATTTT,CASSIGTGGNQPQHF
TRBJ2-7,NA,TRBV6-6,NA,14,TGTGCCAGCTCTTCTTTTGGGCGATCCTACGAGCAGTACTTC,CASSSFGRSYEQYF
TRBJ2-7,NA,TRBV5-4,TRBD1,13,TGTGCCAGCAGCTATACACAGGGGCCCGAGCAGTACTTC,CASSYTQGPEQYF
TRBJ1-4,NA,TRBV7-2,NA,13,TGTGCCAGCAGCCCCGGGGGTAATGAAAAACTGTTTTTT,CASSPGGNEKLFF
TRBJ2-7,NA,TRBV28,NA,15,TGTGCCAGCTCCCAAAACCAGGGTATGGTTTACGAGCAGTACTTC,CASSQNQGMVYEQYF
TRBJ2-5,NA,TRBV5-4,TRBD2,15,TGTGCCAGCAACTTGTCAGCGGGAGGCCCAGAGACCCAGTACTTC,CASNLSAGGPETQYF
TRBJ2-5,few,TRBV18,TRBD1,14,TGTGCCAGCTCAACCGGGACAGGGCCCAAGACCCAGTACTTC,CASSTGTGPKTQYF
TRBJ1-5,NA,TRBV7-2,NA,16,TGTGCCAGCAGCTTAGATCAGGGTCCGGGCAATCAGCCCCAGCATTTT,CASSLDQGPGNQPQHF
TRBJ1-1,NA,TRBV6-1,TRBD1,13,TGTGCCAGCAGTTCCTCCGACAGGGCCGGAGCTTTCTTT,CASSSSDRAGAFF
TRBJ2-7,NA,TRBV7-9,TRBD1,13,TGTGCCAGCAGCGCTAGACAGGGTCCCGAGCAGTACTTC,CASSARQGPEQYF
TRBJ2-5,NA,TRBV24-1,NA,11,TGTGCCACCAGTTACAGGGAGACCCAGTACTTC,CATSYRETQYF
TRBJ2-7,NA,TRBV19,TRBD2,14,TGTGCCAGAGGAACTAGCGGGACGACCTACGAGCAGTACTTC,CARGTSGTTYEQYF
TRBJ1-1,NA,TRBV12-3/TRBV12-4,NA,13,TGTGCCAGCAGTTTACACGGGAACACTGAAGCTTTCTTT,CASSLHGNTEAFF
TRBJ1-2,NA,TRBV11-2,NA,13,TGTGCCAGCAGCCCTGACAGTAACTATGGCTACACCTTC,CASSPDSNYGYTF
TRBJ2-1,NA,TRBV28,NA,16,TGTGCCAGGTTCTATTTGTCCCCCCGCGTCGACAATGAGCAGTTCTTC,CARFYLSPRVDNEQFF
TRBJ1-2,few,TRBV30,NA,13,TGTGCCTGGAGGATAGGGGGGGCGGACGGCTACACCTTC,CAWRIGGADGYTF
TRBJ2-7,NA,TRBV2,NA,14,TGTGCCAGCAGTGAAAATTCGGGATCCTACGAGCAGTACTTC,CASSENSGSYEQYF
TRBJ1-2,NA,TRBV3-1/TRBV3-2,TRBD1,15,TGTGCCAGCAGCCCACAGGGGGCCTTTAACTATGGCTACACCTTC,CASSPQGAFNYGYTF
TRBJ2-7,once,TRBV7-2,NA,14,TGTGCCAGCAACCCCACGACAGCCTCCTACGAGCAGTACTTC,CASNPTTASYEQYF
TRBJ2-6,NA,TRBV5-1,NA,17,TGCGCCAGCAGCTTACAGGGAATTGGGTCTGGGGCCAACGTCCTGACTTTC,CASSLQGIGSGANVLTF
TRBJ2-7,NA,TRBV5-1,TRBD1,14,TGCGCCAGTGCCCGCCAGGGGGCTGCGACCGAGCAGTACTTC,CASARQGAATEQYF
TRBJ1-1,NA,TRBV3-1/TRBV3-2,NA,14,TGTGCCAGCAGCCAAGATCACGCAGGGGTTAAAGCTTTCTTT,CASSQDHAGVKAFF
TRBJ2-1,NA,TRBV7-9,NA,15,TGTGCCAGCAGCAGCACGGAGAGCTCCTACAATGAGCAGTTCTTC,CASSSTESSYNEQFF
TRBJ2-3,NA,TRBV3-1/TRBV3-2,TRBD1,15,TGTGCCAGCAGTCTCGACAGGGTGGGCACAGATACGCAGTATTTT,CASSLDRVGTDTQYF
TRBJ2-2,NA,TRBV24-1,TRBD2,17,TGTGCCACCAGTGACCCAACTAGCGGGGGGAACACCGGGGAGCTGTTTTTT,CATSDPTSGGNTGELFF
TRBJ1-5,NA,TRBV4-1,NA,15,TGCGCCAGCAGCCAAGGGCAGGGGCCCCTGATCGCCCAGCATTTT,CASSQGQGPLIAQHF
TRBJ2-3,NA,TRBV9,TRBD1,14,TGTGCCAGCAGCGCGACAGGGGGCGCAGATACGCAGTATTTT,CASSATGGADTQYF
TRBJ1-5,NA,TRBV30,NA,14,TGTGCCTGGAGTGCCGGAGATAGCAATCAGCCCCAGCATTTT,CAWSAGDSNQPQHF
TRBJ2-2,NA,TRBV30,TRBD2,14,TGTGCCTGGAGGACTAGCGGAACCACCGGGGAGCTGTTTTTT,CAWRTSGTTGELFF
TRBJ2-7,NA,TRBV12-2,NA,14,TGTGCAAGTCGGAGGAGCGGGAGCGCCTACGAGCAGTACTTC,CASRRSGSAYEQYF
TRBJ1-2,once,TRBV5-1,NA,15,TGCGCCAGCAGCTTGGAAATCGGTCCCAACTATGGCTACACCTTC,CASSLEIGPNYGYTF
TRBJ2-6,NA,TRBV4-1,TRBD1,18,TGCGCCAGCAGCCAACCGCCGACAGGGGCCCCTGGGGCCAACGTCCTGACTTTC,CASSQPPTGAPGANVLTF
TRBJ1-2,NA,TRBV7-8,NA,14,TGTGCCACCGCGGCCCCGAACAGGGCGAATGGCTACACCTTC,CATAAPNRANGYTF
TRBJ1-6,NA,TRBV9,NA,15,TGTGCCAGCAGCGTAGCGTACTTCGGGAATTCACCCCTCCACTTT,CASSVAYFGNSPLHF
TRBJ2-7,once,TRBV11-2,NA,11,TGTGCCAGCAGCTCCGCCTACGAGCAGTACTTC,CASSSAYEQYF
TRBJ1-1,NA,TRBV11-3,TRBD1,17,TGTGCCAGCAGCGAACCGGGACAGGGGGCGAGGAACACTGAAGCTTTCTTT,CASSEPGQGARNTEAFF
TRBJ2-1,NA,TRBV19,NA,15,TGTGCCAGTAGTATTAGCGGCTATGCCTACAATGAGCAGTTCTTC,CASSISGYAYNEQFF
TRBJ2-1,once,TRBV5-1,NA,16,TGCGCCAGCAGCATGCAGGGTCCGAGCTCCTACAATGAGCAGTTCTTC,CASSMQGPSSYNEQFF
TRBJ1-1,NA,TRBV2,NA,11,TGTGCCAGCAGTAATAGTCGTGAAGCTTTCTTT,CASSNSREAFF
TRBJ1-4,few,TRBV9,TRBD1,15,TGTGCCAGCAGCCCGAGGACAGGAACTAATGAAAAACTGTTTTTT,CASSPRTGTNEKLFF
TRBJ1-4,NA,TRBV5-1,TRBD1,15,TGCGCCAGCAGCTCGGATACAGGGGTCAATGAAAAACTGTTTTTT,CASSSDTGVNEKLFF
TRBJ2-7,NA,TRBV3-1/TRBV3-2,TRBD2,14,TGTGCCAGCAGCCCAAGACATAGCGGGAGGGAGCAGTACTTC,CASSPRHSGREQYF
TRBJ2-3,NA,TRBV11-2,NA,17,TGTGCCAGCAGCCTGCATCTTAGGGGCGTTAGCACAGATACGCAGTATTTT,CASSLHLRGVSTDTQYF
TRBJ2-2,NA,TRBV7-6,TRBD1,14,TGTGCCAGCATCAAGACAGGGGTTACCGGGGAGCTGTTTTTT,CASIKTGVTGELFF
TRBJ1-1,NA,TRBV19,TRBD1,14,TGTGCCAGTAGTCGACAGGGGGCGTACACTGAAGCTTTCTTT,CASSRQGAYTEAFF
TRBJ2-5,few,TRBV28,NA,13,TGTGCCATAAAGGGAGGCCGGAGGGAGACCCAGTACTTC,CAIKGGRRETQYF
TRBJ2-7,NA,TRBV5-5,TRBD2,14,TGTGCCAGCAGCTTGACTAGCGGTTACTACGAGCAGTACTTC,CASSLTSGYYEQYF
TRBJ2-7,once,TRBV6-5,NA,11,TGTGCCAGCAGTTCCAGGGTTGGGCAGTACTTC,CASSSRVGQYF
TRBJ2-7,NA,TRBV6-5,NA,13,TGTGCCAGCAGAAACACGGGTTCCTACGAGCAGTACTTC,CASRNTGSYEQYF
TRBJ1-2,NA,TRBV6-6,NA,13,TGTGCCAGCACCGCCGACACTTCAAATGGCTACACCTTC,CASTADTSNGYTF